This T cell receptor (beta chain) was sequenced during a study of graft-versus-host responses after intestinal transplantation. Regarding this clone: Its cognate antigen is unknown.

Germline V gene data show CDR1 as GTSNPN and CDR2 as SVGIG (reference sequence). Trimming took off 3 bases at V and 2 bases at J, with 12 bases between the two ends. The CDR3 loop spans 14 amino acids. Notes on the study in general: Peak levels of circulating GvH clones tracked with early post-transplant HvG declines. Allograft clonal ratios (graft-versus-host to host-versus-graft) were high in patients who had graft-donor T cell macrochimerism.

The assay was immunoSEQ multiplex PCR, and TCRdb's table has in-frame clones only and misses some. Altogether 80,000 to 100,000 clones are present, around 90% being singletons, with the ten largest covering 0.34%. This clonotype was sampled from a human donor who received an intestinal transplant. V and J are TRBV30 and TRBJ2-3; TRBD2 is a possible D gene (5 bases). This specimen consisted of unstimulated CD4+ T cells sorted from spleen or lymph node cells, obtained before intestinal transplant. CDR3 protein: CAWSGGWYTDTQYF. The DNA of the CDR3 is TGTGCCTGGAGCGGCGGGTGGTACACAGATACGCAGTATTTT.